Given below is one T cell receptor (beta chain) in context. Antigen specificity is unknown. The table came from immunoSEQ multiplex PCR; TCRdb's copy has only in-frame clones and leaves some out. This table holds roughly 4,200 clones, approximately 78% found once. This record belongs to a study of follicular helper T cells after annual influenza vaccination. Broader study findings: Change in circulating plasmablasts correlated with ICOS+CD38+ cTfh clonality change.

Specified time point: 2015-2016 season, 7 days after influenza vaccination. Community-dwelling subjects without influenza vaccination in the prior 6 months were enrolled. ICOS+CD38+ and ICOS-CD38- fractions were sorted from non-naive CD4+CXCR5+PD-1+ cells. This CDR3 spans 11 amino acids. V shed 5 bases and J shed 4 bases, with 7 bases lying between them. In germline, CDR1 is DFQATT, CDR2 SNEGSKA (reference sequence). This sequence originates from an adult who received the influenza vaccine. This chain connects TRBV20-1 to TRBJ2-3, with D hard to call. The source was CXCR5+ CD38- circulating T follicular helper cells from blood, collected 7 days after influenza vaccination. The subset was: circulating Tfh, non-naive CD4+CXCR5+PD-1+ (ICOS+CD38+ or ICOS-CD38-). CDR3 sequence reads: CSAYLSDTQYF. CDR3 DNA sequence: TGCAGTGCTTATCTGTCAGATACGCAGTATTTT.